A single sample is the source of the 11 T cell receptor beta chains below, sequenced in a study of chemoradiotherapy in HPV16-positive cancers. Repertoires were generated with immunoSEQ multiplex PCR, while TCRdb's copy carries only in-frame clones and drops some. The repertoire holds approximately 27,000 clones, with roughly 80% as singletons. The sample in question was blood, obtained from a patient who underwent chemoradiotherapy. The receptor source for this set is a human donor with HPV-associated anogenital cancer.

The chain uses TRBV5-4 and TRBJ2-5, with 7 bases that match TRBD2. The V and J ends lost 0 bases and 7 bases, in that order; junction bases with no gene match: 3. The CDR3 has 13 amino acids. The germline V gene has CDR1 SGHNT and CDR2 YYREEE (reference sequence). CDR3: CASSLAGEGTQYF. The CDR3 bases are TGTGCCAGCAGCTTGGCCGGGGAGGGGACCCAGTACTTC.

This clone has just one count. The chain links TRBV29-1 to TRBJ2-1; D may be TRBD1 (6 bases). Trimming removed 4 bases at V and 15 bases at J, with 22 bases between. Germline CDR1 SQVTM, CDR2 ANQGSEA. This CDR3 has 13 residues. The CDR3, as DNA: TGCAGCGTTGTAAGGGATAGACAGGCCGGTGGGTTCTTC. This codes for CSVVRDRQAGGFF.

The chain uses TRBV5-8 and TRBJ1-1, with D hard to call. Germline V gene sequence: CDR1 SGHTS, CDR2 YDEGEE. The germline V and J ends were trimmed by 0 bases and 11 bases, with 11 bases remaining between them. The CDR3 is made up of 12 amino acids. For the CDR3, the DNA is TGTGCCAGCAGCTTGGAAGGCCTGAGGGCTTTCTTT. Encoded protein: CASSLEGLRAFF.

This rearrangement joins TRBV2 to TRBJ2-1; 12 bases line up with TRBD2. Germline-derived CDR1 and CDR2 are SNHLY and FYNNEI. The CDR3 has 19 residues. V shed 4 bases and J 4 bases; nucleotides not matched to a gene: 14. The CDR3 loop is CASSGSLAGGSRPYNEQFF. The DNA of the CDR3 is TGTGCCAGCAGTGGGAGCCTAGCGGGGGGGTCAAGGCCGTACAATGAGCAGTTCTTC.

The chain couples TRBV19 to TRBJ1-2; D perhaps matches TRBD1 (6 bases). CDR1 and CDR2 (germline): LNHDA, SQIVND (reference sequence). The CDR3 is 16 amino acids. Trimming left V 5 bases short and J 4 bases short, with 20 bases between. The CDR3 spells CASSAQGLDSLYGYTF. As DNA, the CDR3 is TGTGCCAGTAGTGCCCAGGGATTGGACAGCCTCTATGGCTACACCTTC.

This chain connects TRBV9 to TRBJ1-5; 7 bases fit TRBD1. The CDR3 is 15 residues long. Germline V gene data show CDR1 as SGDLS and CDR2 as YYNGEE. Unmatched junction bases numbered 4, after V lost 4 bases and J lost 0 bases. The CDR3 DNA sequence: TGTGCCAGCAGCCCAGGGGGAAATAGCAATCAGCCCCAGCATTTT. The encoded protein is CASSPGGNSNQPQHF.

The V gene is TRBV29-1, the J gene TRBJ2-3; D might be TRBD2 (6 bases). The ends were cut back, 3 bases at V and 0 bases at J, with 16 bases in the middle. Germline values: CDR1 SQVTM, CDR2 ANQGSEA. This CDR3 spans 16 amino acids. Here the CDR3 reads CSVDSRGGVSTDTQYF. The CDR3 bases are TGCAGCGTTGATTCTAGGGGCGGGGTTAGCACAGATACGCAGTATTTT.

The rearrangement joins TRBV11-3 to TRBJ1-6; D is ambiguous. Trimming removed 0 bases at V and 7 bases at J, with 7 bases between. This CDR3 comprises 14 residues. Per the germline V gene, CDR1 is SGHNT and CDR2 is YENEEA. CDR3 region: CASSLEGPNSPLHF. CDR3 sequence (DNA): TGTGCCAGCAGCTTAGAAGGACCCAATTCACCCCTCCACTTT.

The chain couples TRBV7-9 to TRBJ1-1, with 8 bases identical to TRBD1. CDR1 and CDR2 (germline): SEHNR, FQNEAQ (reference sequence). V gave up 1 base and J gave up 5 bases; unmatched junction bases: 9. The CDR3 has 16 amino acids. The CDR3: CASSLEGRGRGTEAFF. CDR3 in DNA: TGTGCCAGCAGCTTAGAAGGCAGGGGGCGTGGGACTGAAGCTTTCTTT.

The genes are TRBV29-1 and TRBJ2-3; D is perhaps TRBD2 (6 bases). The germline V gene encodes CDR1 SQVTM and CDR2 ANQGSEA. The V end lost 7 bases, the J end lost 1 base, and 12 bases lay between the germline ends. This CDR3 has 13 amino acids. DNA for the CDR3: TGCAGCGGGCGGGGAGGAGGCACAGATACGCAGTATTTT. As protein: CSGRGGGTDTQYF.

This chain joins TRBV2 and TRBJ2-7; 8 nucleotides match TRBD1. Trimming cost V 6 bases and J 5 bases; bases outside gene matches: 6. Germline V CDR1 and CDR2: SNHLY, FYNNEI. This CDR3 comprises 13 residues. DNA for the CDR3: TGTGCCAGCAGAGCGACAGGGGTAGACGAGCAGTACGTC. Its protein product is CASRATGVDEQYV.